The rows below give T cell receptor beta chains drawn from one sample of a study of CD8 T cells in Susac syndrome. TCRdb called the immunoSEQ multiplex PCR reads again in MiXCR, with one record for every CDR3 protein. The repertoire holds 130,000 or so distinct CDR3 sequences, with about 94% as singletons. Sequenced material: CD8+ T cells from PBMCs. Receptors were obtained from a human donor with Susac syndrome. Both conserved end residues are part of each CDR3. Fields, in order: J gene, clone size, V gene, D gene, CDR3 DNA, CDR3 protein. A D gene is named only where the DNA matches it firmly. The size entry is marked missing in some rows and otherwise reads once, few, many or a size class.

j_call: TRBJ2-7; clone_size: -; v_call: TRBV27; d_call: TRBD1; cdr3_nt: TGTGCCAGCAGTTTAGAGGGACAGGGCACCTACGAGCAGTACTTC; cdr3_aa: CASSLEGQGTYEQYF
j_call: TRBJ1-2; clone_size: -; v_call: TRBV27; d_call: -; cdr3_nt: TGTGCCAGCAGGGACATCTTCGGCTACACCTTC; cdr3_aa: CASRDIFGYTF
j_call: TRBJ2-1; clone_size: -; v_call: TRBV29-1; d_call: TRBD2; cdr3_nt: TGCAGCTCAGCCCGGGGGGGATTGAATGAGCAGTTCTTC; cdr3_aa: CSSARGGLNEQFF
j_call: TRBJ2-1; clone_size: -; v_call: TRBV2; d_call: TRBD1; cdr3_nt: TGTGCCAGCAGTGATGCCTCGACAGGGCAGTACAATGAGCAGTTCTTC; cdr3_aa: CASSDASTGQYNEQFF
j_call: TRBJ2-7; clone_size: once; v_call: TRBV7-8; d_call: TRBD1; cdr3_nt: TGTGCCAGCAGCGGGACAGGGGGAGACTACGAGCAGTACTTC; cdr3_aa: CASSGTGGDYEQYF
j_call: TRBJ2-7; clone_size: -; v_call: TRBV29-1; d_call: -; cdr3_nt: TGCAGCGTTGTCCCATTACAGGGCCCGGGGGACTACGAGCAGTACTTC; cdr3_aa: CSVVPLQGPGDYEQYF
j_call: TRBJ2-2; clone_size: once; v_call: TRBV9; d_call: -; cdr3_nt: TGTGCCAGCAGCGTAGTAAGTCGGAACACCGGGGAGCTGTTTTTT; cdr3_aa: CASSVVSRNTGELFF
j_call: TRBJ2-7; clone_size: -; v_call: TRBV7-3; d_call: TRBD2; cdr3_nt: TGTGCCAGCAGCCCGACAGGCGGGGGGGACTACGAGCAGTACTTC; cdr3_aa: CASSPTGGGDYEQYF
j_call: TRBJ2-7; clone_size: few; v_call: TRBV9; d_call: -; cdr3_nt: TGTGCCAGCAGCGTAGCCGGAACTCCGGGGTACGAGCAGTACTTC; cdr3_aa: CASSVAGTPGYEQYF
j_call: TRBJ2-4; clone_size: -; v_call: TRBV20-1; d_call: TRBD1; cdr3_nt: TGCAGTGCTAGGGGACAGCCCCTAGCCAAAAACATTCAGTACTTC; cdr3_aa: CSARGQPLAKNIQYF
j_call: TRBJ1-1; clone_size: -; v_call: TRBV4-3; d_call: TRBD1; cdr3_nt: TGCGCCAGCAGCCAAGATAGGGGGCTCGCTGAAGCTTTCTTT; cdr3_aa: CASSQDRGLAEAFF
j_call: TRBJ1-1; clone_size: -; v_call: TRBV6-5; d_call: -; cdr3_nt: TGTGCCAGCAGTTACAGACAGTTGAACACTGAAGCTTTCTTT; cdr3_aa: CASSYRQLNTEAFF
j_call: TRBJ2-7; clone_size: -; v_call: TRBV19; d_call: TRBD1; cdr3_nt: TGTGCCAGTTCGGCGACAGGGTACCCCTACGAGCAGTACTTC; cdr3_aa: CASSATGYPYEQYF
j_call: TRBJ1-1; clone_size: -; v_call: TRBV7-6; d_call: -; cdr3_nt: TGTGCCAGCAGCTTAGGTGAAGCGAACACTGAAGCTTTCTTT; cdr3_aa: CASSLGEANTEAFF
j_call: TRBJ1-6; clone_size: -; v_call: TRBV15; d_call: TRBD1; cdr3_nt: TGTGCCACCAGCTACGGGACAGGGGCTTCACCCCTCCACTTT; cdr3_aa: CATSYGTGASPLHF
j_call: TRBJ1-6; clone_size: -; v_call: TRBV6-1; d_call: -; cdr3_nt: TGTGCCAGCTCTTGGGGCGTGGGGGGCGAAGCCTCCTATAATTCACCCCTCCACTTT; cdr3_aa: CASSWGVGGEASYNSPLHF
j_call: TRBJ1-1; clone_size: -; v_call: TRBV3-1; d_call: -; cdr3_nt: TGTGCCAGCAGCCTTAACCGACAGGCTCAGCGTGAAGCTTTCTTT; cdr3_aa: CASSLNRQAQREAFF
j_call: TRBJ2-5; clone_size: -; v_call: TRBV20-1; d_call: TRBD2; cdr3_nt: TGCAGTGCCCATACTAGCGGGGCGTACCAAGAGACCCAGTACTTC; cdr3_aa: CSAHTSGAYQETQYF
j_call: TRBJ2-7; clone_size: -; v_call: TRBV29-1; d_call: TRBD1; cdr3_nt: TGCAGCGTAGTACCGGGACAGAGCTCCTACGAGCAGTACTTC; cdr3_aa: CSVVPGQSSYEQYF
j_call: TRBJ1-5; clone_size: once; v_call: TRBV7-9; d_call: -; cdr3_nt: TGTGCCAGCAGCTTGGTCGACTCGGAGGGCAATCAGCCCCAGCATTTT; cdr3_aa: CASSLVDSEGNQPQHF
j_call: TRBJ1-1; clone_size: -; v_call: TRBV12-3/TRBV12-4; d_call: -; cdr3_nt: TGTGCCAGCAGTGGGGGGAGTAAAAACACTGAAGCTTTCTTT; cdr3_aa: CASSGGSKNTEAFF
j_call: TRBJ1-4; clone_size: -; v_call: TRBV25-1; d_call: -; cdr3_nt: TGTGCCAGCAAAGCGGGACGGTTTAATGAAAAACTGTTTTTT; cdr3_aa: CASKAGRFNEKLFF
j_call: TRBJ1-5; clone_size: -; v_call: TRBV14; d_call: -; cdr3_nt: TGTGCCAGCAGCCAAGTCGGCTACAATCAGCCCCAGCATTTT; cdr3_aa: CASSQVGYNQPQHF
j_call: TRBJ1-6; clone_size: -; v_call: TRBV20-1; d_call: -; cdr3_nt: TGCAGTGCTAGGGTCAGGGATCTTTCTTCACCCCTCCACTTT; cdr3_aa: CSARVRDLSSPLHF
j_call: TRBJ2-1; clone_size: -; v_call: TRBV29-1; d_call: TRBD1; cdr3_nt: TGCAGCGTTGAATTCCCTACTTTGACAGGGTTCAATGAGCAGTTCTTC; cdr3_aa: CSVEFPTLTGFNEQFF
j_call: TRBJ2-7; clone_size: few; v_call: TRBV7-8; d_call: -; cdr3_nt: TGTGCCAGCAGCTTAGTACAGCCCAGCTCCTACGAGCAGTACTTC; cdr3_aa: CASSLVQPSSYEQYF
j_call: TRBJ1-3; clone_size: -; v_call: TRBV6-1; d_call: TRBD1; cdr3_nt: TGTGCCAGCAGTCAAGGACAGGCTTACTCTGGAAACACCATATATTTT; cdr3_aa: CASSQGQAYSGNTIYF
j_call: TRBJ2-7; clone_size: once; v_call: TRBV5-4; d_call: -; cdr3_nt: TGTGCCAGCAGCCACAACGGACTGTCTAAGTTAAGTGAGCAGTACTTC; cdr3_aa: CASSHNGLSKLSEQYF
j_call: TRBJ2-5; clone_size: -; v_call: TRBV25-1; d_call: -; cdr3_nt: TGTGCCAGCAGTGAGCCGGACTCTAGTCAGACCCAGTACTTC; cdr3_aa: CASSEPDSSQTQYF
j_call: TRBJ2-1; clone_size: -; v_call: TRBV12-3/TRBV12-4; d_call: -; cdr3_nt: TGTGCCAGCAGTCCCCAGGGTGCTGAGCAGTTCTTC; cdr3_aa: CASSPQGAEQFF
j_call: TRBJ2-1; clone_size: -; v_call: TRBV7-8; d_call: TRBD2; cdr3_nt: TGTGCCAGCAGCTTAGGAACTAGCGGGGGGCTATACAATGAGCAGTTCTTC; cdr3_aa: CASSLGTSGGLYNEQFF
j_call: TRBJ1-1; clone_size: -; v_call: TRBV5-1; d_call: TRBD1; cdr3_nt: TGCGCCAGCAGCTGGGGACAGGGGAACACTGAAGCTTTCTTT; cdr3_aa: CASSWGQGNTEAFF
j_call: TRBJ1-1; clone_size: -; v_call: TRBV5-6; d_call: -; cdr3_nt: TGTGCCAGCAGCTTGGGCACCAAAGCTTTCTTT; cdr3_aa: CASSLGTKAFF
j_call: TRBJ2-7; clone_size: -; v_call: TRBV20-1; d_call: TRBD2; cdr3_nt: TGCAGTGCTAGAGAGCTAGCGGGGGGGCCAAAGCAGTACTTC; cdr3_aa: CSARELAGGPKQYF
j_call: TRBJ1-1; clone_size: -; v_call: TRBV7-9; d_call: TRBD1; cdr3_nt: TGTGCCAGCAGCGTGACAGGGTTGAACACTGAAGCTTTCTTT; cdr3_aa: CASSVTGLNTEAFF
j_call: TRBJ2-3; clone_size: -; v_call: TRBV9; d_call: -; cdr3_nt: TGTGCCAGCAGCGTAGATAGGGCAGGCGGCACAGATACGCAGTATTTT; cdr3_aa: CASSVDRAGGTDTQYF
j_call: TRBJ2-2; clone_size: -; v_call: TRBV5-6; d_call: TRBD1; cdr3_nt: TGTGCCAGCAGCTCGGGACAGCACACCGGGGAGCTGTTTTTT; cdr3_aa: CASSSGQHTGELFF
j_call: TRBJ1-1; clone_size: -; v_call: TRBV12-3/TRBV12-4; d_call: -; cdr3_nt: TGTGCCAGCAGCTGGACCACTGAAGCTTTCTTT; cdr3_aa: CASSWTTEAFF
j_call: TRBJ2-5; clone_size: -; v_call: TRBV20-1; d_call: -; cdr3_nt: TGCAGTGCAAACGGGATGCAAGAGACCCAGTACTTC; cdr3_aa: CSANGMQETQYF
j_call: TRBJ2-1; clone_size: -; v_call: TRBV30; d_call: TRBD1; cdr3_nt: TGTGCCTGGAGCCACGGGACAGATGAGCAGTTCTTC; cdr3_aa: CAWSHGTDEQFF
j_call: TRBJ1-5; clone_size: -; v_call: TRBV29-1; d_call: TRBD1; cdr3_nt: TGCAGCGCTATGGGACAGGGGATCAATCAGCCCCAGCATTTT; cdr3_aa: CSAMGQGINQPQHF
j_call: TRBJ2-7; clone_size: -; v_call: TRBV3-1; d_call: TRBD2; cdr3_nt: TGTGCCAGCAGCCAAGATCAGCGGGGTCGGTACGAGCAGTACTTC; cdr3_aa: CASSQDQRGRYEQYF
j_call: TRBJ2-5; clone_size: -; v_call: TRBV9; d_call: -; cdr3_nt: TGTGCCAGCAGCGCACGACACCGGGAACAAGAGACCCAGTACTTC; cdr3_aa: CASSARHREQETQYF
j_call: TRBJ2-1; clone_size: -; v_call: TRBV7-9; d_call: -; cdr3_nt: TGTGCCAGCAGCTTAGGGATATCGGGGGGACAAATCTCCTACAATGAGCAGTTCTTC; cdr3_aa: CASSLGISGGQISYNEQFF
j_call: TRBJ2-1; clone_size: -; v_call: TRBV20-1; d_call: TRBD2; cdr3_nt: TGCAGTGCTAGAGCTAGCGGGGGGGTGAGCTCCTACAATGAGCAGTTCTTC; cdr3_aa: CSARASGGVSSYNEQFF
j_call: TRBJ1-1; clone_size: -; v_call: TRBV14; d_call: -; cdr3_nt: TGTGCCAGCAGCCAAGATAGGGCGAACACTGAAGCTTTCTTT; cdr3_aa: CASSQDRANTEAFF
j_call: TRBJ1-1; clone_size: -; v_call: TRBV20-1; d_call: -; cdr3_nt: TGCAGTGCTAGAGACCATTATAAAACAGGTGAAACTGAAGCTTTCTTT; cdr3_aa: CSARDHYKTGETEAFF
j_call: TRBJ2-1; clone_size: -; v_call: TRBV19; d_call: -; cdr3_nt: TGTGCCAGCCAAATAGAACCCCGCGGGCCCAATGAGCAGTTCTTC; cdr3_aa: CASQIEPRGPNEQFF
j_call: TRBJ1-3; clone_size: -; v_call: TRBV15; d_call: TRBD1; cdr3_nt: TGTGCCACCAGCAGGGACAGGGCCCCTGAAAACACCATATATTTT; cdr3_aa: CATSRDRAPENTIYF
j_call: TRBJ1-1; clone_size: -; v_call: TRBV20-1; d_call: -; cdr3_nt: TGCTCCTCAGGGGAAGAGACTGAAGCTTTCTTT; cdr3_aa: CSSGEETEAFF
j_call: TRBJ2-3; clone_size: -; v_call: TRBV25-1; d_call: TRBD1; cdr3_nt: TGTGCCAGCAGTGATGGGACAGGGGTCCCAAGTCTTCGCACAGATACGCAGTATTTT; cdr3_aa: CASSDGTGVPSLRTDTQYF
j_call: TRBJ2-1; clone_size: -; v_call: TRBV9; d_call: -; cdr3_nt: TGTGCCAGCAGCCCCCGGGGGAGTCCCGATGAGCAGTTCTTC; cdr3_aa: CASSPRGSPDEQFF
j_call: TRBJ2-1; clone_size: -; v_call: TRBV7-8; d_call: -; cdr3_nt: TGTGCCAGCAGCTATCCCCATATGGCCCGAAAACCATACAATGAGCAGTTCTTC; cdr3_aa: CASSYPHMARKPYNEQFF
j_call: TRBJ2-5; clone_size: -; v_call: TRBV12-3/TRBV12-4; d_call: -; cdr3_nt: TGTGCCAGCAGTCTCGCAGGCCATCAAGAGACCCAGTACTTC; cdr3_aa: CASSLAGHQETQYF
j_call: TRBJ2-5; clone_size: -; v_call: TRBV12-3/TRBV12-4; d_call: TRBD2; cdr3_nt: TGTGCCAGCTCCATGGGGGGGACCGAGACCCAGTACTTC; cdr3_aa: CASSMGGTETQYF